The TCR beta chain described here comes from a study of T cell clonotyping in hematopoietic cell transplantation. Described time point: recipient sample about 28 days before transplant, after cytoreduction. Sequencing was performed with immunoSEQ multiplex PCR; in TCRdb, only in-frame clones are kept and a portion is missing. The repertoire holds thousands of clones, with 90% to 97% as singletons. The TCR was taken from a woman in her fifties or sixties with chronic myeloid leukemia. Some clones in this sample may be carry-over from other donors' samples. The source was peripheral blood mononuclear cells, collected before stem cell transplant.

This CDR3 is CASGGTIGYTF. Written as DNA, the CDR3 is TGTGCCAGCGGAGGGACTATTGGCTACACCTTC. The chain is built from TRBV7-9 and TRBJ1-2; the D gene is possibly TRBD1 (5 bases). Germline V CDR1 and CDR2: SEHNR, FQNEAQ (reference sequence). V was clipped by 8 bases and J by 7 bases, with 11 bases between them. This CDR3 contains 11 residues.